This T cell receptor (beta chain) was sequenced during a study of beta chain features in type 1 diabetes. Whole-study findings and limits: A pattern of fewer insertions and more deletions at VDJ junctions was seen in type 1 diabetes patients. Researchers cautioned that cDNA sequencing could over-represent cells with high TCR expression. TCRB CDR3s from Type 1 diabetes patients were moderately but significantly shorter in all four CD4+ subsets. Naive, central memory and regulatory TCRB repertoires appeared more similar among patients than healthy donors.

This clone was seen more than once but under ten times. The target antigen is unknown. Sorted cells reached over 95% purity in every population. Trimming stripped 2 bases from V and 1 base from J, with 11 bases between. The CDR3 contains 15 residues. In germline, CDR1 is ENHRY, CDR2 SYGVKD. The investigators reverse transcribed all of the isolated RNA, so they sequenced expressed TCRB transcripts. Produced via immunoSEQ multiplex PCR; TCRdb's table is partial and in-frame only. The sample has about 700,000 clones, 13% seen once. Sequencing input: naive CD4+ T cells from blood. This sequence joins TRBV10-3 and TRBJ1-1, with a weak D call TRBD1 (5 bases). This sequence was found in a young man with type 1 diabetes. The DNA for the CDR3 is TGTGCCATCAGTGAGGGACAAGGCTCGAACACTGAAGCTTTCTTT. Translation gives CAISEGQGSNTEAFF.